The subject of this entry is one T cell receptor beta chain. The assay was immunoSEQ multiplex PCR, and TCRdb's table has in-frame clones only and misses some. This sample has about 1 million clones, with around 74% found just once. V lost 4 bases, J lost 4 bases, and 9 bases stayed unmatched. CDR1 is GTSNPN and CDR2 is SVGIG in the germline V gene (reference sequence). This CDR3 has 16 residues. The data were obtained in a study of shared clonotypes between healthy human individuals. The rearrangement links TRBV30 to TRBJ1-6, with TRBD1 matching over 8 bases. Sequenced material: memory CD4+ T cells sorted from blood. Subset meaning: CD45RA-negative fraction. The TCR comes from a man in his late teens or twenties in good health. The CDR3: CAWTDRRQGYNSPLHF. The CDR3, as DNA: TGTGCCTGGACCGATAGGCGACAGGGGTATAATTCACCCCTCCACTTT.